One and the same sample provided the 13 T cell receptor beta chains below, sequenced in a study of T cells in Graves' hyperthyroidism and ophthalmopathy. It was RNA transcripts that yielded the amplified TCR beta CDR3 regions. TCR CDR3 underwent first-round RT-PCR with the HTBI primer set. One entry per CDR3 protein, called by TCRdb with MiXCR from the multiplex PCR reads. This table has about 600,000 distinct CDR3 sequences, approximately 15% appearing once. Material: blood. Receptor source: a woman between 35 and 50 years old with Graves' ophthalmopathy.

This clonotype occurred many times. The chain has TRBV12-3 or TRBV12-4 and TRBJ2-5; the match to TRBD2 covers 9 bases. J gave up 1 base and V 0 bases, and 0 bases lay outside the gene matches. The CDR3 is 15 residues long. CDR3 in DNA: TGTGCCAGCAGTTTAGCGCGGGGGGGCCAAGAGACCCAGTACTTC. Translation: CASSLARGGQETQYF.

This clonotype occurred a few times. The chain has TRBV20-1 and TRBJ2-5, with 11 bases fitting TRBD2. The CDR3 length is 15 residues. J lost 2 bases, V lost 1 base, and 3 bases had no gene match. Germline V CDR1 and CDR2: DFQATT, SNEGSKA (reference sequence). The DNA of the CDR3 is TGCAGTGCTAGAGTAGCGGGGGGGGAACAAGAGACCCAGTACTTC. It yields the protein CSARVAGGEQETQYF.

V is TRBV5-1 and J is TRBJ2-2; D unresolved. The germline CDR1 and CDR2 sequences are SGHRS and YFSETQ. V dropped 0 bases and J dropped 4 bases, with 10 bases sitting between them. The CDR3 is 15 residues long. The CDR3 bases are TGCGCCAGCAGCTTGGTCACGGCTCCCACCGGGGAGCTGTTTTTT. It translates to CASSLVTAPTGELFF.

The chain uses TRBV20-1 and TRBJ2-1; 8 bases map to TRBD2. From germline, CDR1 is DFQATT and CDR2 SNEGSKA (reference sequence). With 3 bases clipped from V and 5 bases from J, the junction kept 6 bases outside the gene matches. The CDR3 sequence is 14 residues long. CDR3 bases: TGCAGTGCTAGCCCTAGCGGGTTGAACAATGAGCAGTTCTTC. This translates into CSASPSGLNNEQFF.

Of note for this clonotype: Being one base from a much bigger clone, this may be a read error. The gene calls are TRBV3-1 and TRBJ2-2, with TRBD1 matching 8 bases. The CDR3 consists of 15 residues. Germline CDR1 LGHDT, CDR2 YNNKEL (reference sequence). V trimming: 7 bases; J trimming: 6 bases; junction bases outside the gene matches: 10. This CDR3 reads CASKTGALGAGELFF. The CDR3 DNA reads as TGTGCCAGCAAGACAGGGGCTCTTGGCGCCGGGGAGCTGTTTTTT.

This chain links TRBV5-1 with TRBJ2-2; 8 bases are shared with TRBD2. Unmatched junction bases numbered 8, after V lost 6 bases and J lost 4 bases. The CDR3 runs to 15 residues. Germline CDR1 SGHRS, CDR2 YFSETQ. The DNA for the CDR3 is TGCGCCAGCACCTACGGGGGGGCAGGCACCGGGGAGCTGTTTTTT. Translating gives CASTYGGAGTGELFF.

This clonotype was found many times. The chain has TRBV30 and TRBJ2-7; TRBD1 aligns across 7 bases. The CDR3 runs 14 residues. The germline V gene has CDR1 GTSNPN and CDR2 SVGIG (reference sequence). Trimming removed 0 bases from V and 4 bases from J; junction bases left unmatched: 6. The CDR3 sequence is CAWSVGTVGYEQYF. The CDR3, as DNA: TGTGCCTGGAGTGTAGGGACAGTTGGATACGAGCAGTACTTC.

CDR3 amino acids: CASSRYGAGDTGELFF. CDR3 DNA: TGCGCCAGCAGCAGGTACGGAGCGGGGGACACCGGGGAGCTGTTTTTT. V and J are TRBV4-1 and TRBJ2-2; 8 bases are a match to TRBD2. The CDR3 runs 16 residues. Trimming at V came to 5 bases and at J to 3 bases, leaving 8 bases not matched to a gene. Germline CDR1 MGHRA, CDR2 YSYEKL.

The chain links TRBV9 to TRBJ1-1; D might be TRBD1 (6 bases). V lost 0 bases and J lost 11, with 17 bases in between. The CDR3 loop spans 14 amino acids. The V gene's germline CDR1 is SGDLS and CDR2 YYNGEE. In DNA, the CDR3 is TGTGCCAGCAGCGTAGGGGGACAATCCGGCGGGGCTTTCTTT. Translated, it gives CASSVGGQSGGAFF.

This clonotype qualifies as medium-sized. This sequence joins TRBV2 and TRBJ1-1; no clear D. CDR1 SNHLY and CDR2 FYNNEI come from the germline V gene. The CDR3 has 15 amino acids. V dropped 4 bases and J dropped 2 bases, with 14 bases sitting between them. The CDR3 DNA is TGTGCCAGCAGTGTTAAGAGGACCGGAAACACTGAAGCTTTCTTT. It is translated as CASSVKRTGNTEAFF.

This chain uses TRBV19 with TRBJ2-1; 14 bases are shared with TRBD2. The germline V gene has CDR1 LNHDA and CDR2 SQIVND (reference sequence). V dropped 9 bases and J dropped 3; count of bases not matched to a gene: 16. The CDR3 has 19 amino acids. CDR3 in DNA: TGTGCCAGCACCTCGGGGTTTAGGACTAGCGGGGGGCTCTACAATGAGCAGTTCTTC. Encoded protein: CASTSGFRTSGGLYNEQFF.

On this clonotype itself: Being one base from a much bigger clone, this may be a read error. In nucleotides, the CDR3 is TGCGCCAGCAGCAAGACAGGCGGGGGGGCTGAAGCTTTCTTT. This codes for CASSKTGGGAEAFF. The chain is built from TRBV5-1 and TRBJ1-1; a weak D match, TRBD1 (6 bases). Trimming left V 4 bases short and J 6 bases short, with 16 bases between. This CDR3 region has 14 residues. From germline, CDR1 is SGHRS and CDR2 YFSETQ.

Many counts were recorded for this clonotype. The chain is built from TRBV9 and TRBJ2-1; D unclear. This CDR3 contains 13 residues. Trimming left V 2 bases short and J 7 bases short, with 10 bases between. CDR1 is SGDLS, CDR2 YYNGEE, per germline. The CDR3 DNA reads as TGTGCCAGCAGCGTGGCTCCCGGGAATGAGCAGTTCTTC. Its translation is CASSVAPGNEQFF.